There are many counts of the clone carrying this TCR beta chain. Alongside a J-beta primer mix, a sample-barcoded 5' primer served in a second PCR lasting roughly 6 to 11 cycles. TCRdb reprocessed the 5' RACE reads via MiXCR and lists one record per CDR3 protein. The sample has 1.5 million to 2 million distinct CDR3 sequences, under 30% seen once. The data belong to a study of blood T cells in healthy people across ages. Germline V gene sequence: CDR1 SQVTM, CDR2 ANQGSEA. The CDR3 totals 12 residues. V dropped 4 bases and J dropped 3 bases, with 9 bases sitting between them. Material for sequencing was blood. This sequence joins TRBV29-1 and TRBJ2-5; D is ambiguous. This clonotype originated in a woman younger than 45 in good health. In DNA, the CDR3 is TGCAGCGTTGTAGGTGTGGAAGAGACCCAGTACTTC. Translation gives CSVVGVEETQYF.